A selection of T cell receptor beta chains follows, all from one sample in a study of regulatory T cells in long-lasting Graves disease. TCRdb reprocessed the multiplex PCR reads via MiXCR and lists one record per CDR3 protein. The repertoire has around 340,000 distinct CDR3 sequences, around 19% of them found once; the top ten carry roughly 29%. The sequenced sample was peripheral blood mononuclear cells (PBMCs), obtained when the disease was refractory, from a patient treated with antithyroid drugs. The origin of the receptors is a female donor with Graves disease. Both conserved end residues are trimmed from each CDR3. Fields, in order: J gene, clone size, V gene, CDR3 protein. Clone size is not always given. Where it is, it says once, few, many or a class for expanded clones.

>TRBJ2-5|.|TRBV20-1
SARPPAGGQN
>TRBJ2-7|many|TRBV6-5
ASSYFSLDRSYEQY
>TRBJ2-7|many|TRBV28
ASITSGIYEQY
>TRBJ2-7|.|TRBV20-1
SARPLTSGQTYEQY
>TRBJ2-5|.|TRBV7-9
ASSLLQKETQY
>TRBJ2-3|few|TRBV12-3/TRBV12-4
ASSRGTGGFTDTQY
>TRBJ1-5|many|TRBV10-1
ASSDGDQPQH
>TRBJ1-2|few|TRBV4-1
ASSPGTGDYYGYT
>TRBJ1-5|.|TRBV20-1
SAQTGQFSNQPQH
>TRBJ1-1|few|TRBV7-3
ASSPQAYTEAF
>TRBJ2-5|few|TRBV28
ASTPLRDTQETQY
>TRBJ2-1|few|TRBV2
ASRDREGFSYNEQF
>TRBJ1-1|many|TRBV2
ASSATGLAEAF
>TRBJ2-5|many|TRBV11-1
ASSLYRDQETQY
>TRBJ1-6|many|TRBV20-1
SASASSYNSPLH
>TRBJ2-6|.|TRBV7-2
ASSLELRTGLLTSGANVLT
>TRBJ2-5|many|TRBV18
ASSRPGSHQETQY
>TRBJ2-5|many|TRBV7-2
ASSLAGGWGLGETQY
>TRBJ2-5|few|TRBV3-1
ASSQAGSQETQY
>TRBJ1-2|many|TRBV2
ASSTTGVYGYT
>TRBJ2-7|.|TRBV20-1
SARGQIDVPGLAGYEQY
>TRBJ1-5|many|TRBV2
ASSDPGPQH
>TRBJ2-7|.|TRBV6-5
ASSYPGTAAEQY
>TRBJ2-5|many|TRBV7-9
ASSLRLGETQY
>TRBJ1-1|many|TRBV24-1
ATSDSAPNTEAF
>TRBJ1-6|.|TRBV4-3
ASSQGIRGPEAYNSPLH
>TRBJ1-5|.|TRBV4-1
ASSQTDRPFNQPQH
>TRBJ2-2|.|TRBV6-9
ASSFRDRNTGELF
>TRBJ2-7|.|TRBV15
AASRDLSGQTYEQY
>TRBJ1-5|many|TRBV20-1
SARVGTGRNQPQH
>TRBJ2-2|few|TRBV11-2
ASSFAGGTTGELF
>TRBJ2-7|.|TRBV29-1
SVKDTSCEQY
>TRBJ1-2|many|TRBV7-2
ASSGEGEGYGYT
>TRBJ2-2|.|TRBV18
ASSPAGQGNTGELF
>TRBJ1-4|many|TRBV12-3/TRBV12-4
ASSFSGGGEKLF
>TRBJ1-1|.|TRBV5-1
ASSPSRLYTEAF
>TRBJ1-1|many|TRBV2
ATHAIMNTEAF
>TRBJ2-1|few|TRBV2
ASSERREGLGRNEQF
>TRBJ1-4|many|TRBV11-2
ASSALRGPTNEKLF
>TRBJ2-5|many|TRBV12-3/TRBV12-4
ASSFSETQY
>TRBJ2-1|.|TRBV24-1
ATSESLQYNEQF
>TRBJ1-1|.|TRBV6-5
ASSSYGGEAF
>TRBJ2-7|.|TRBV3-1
ASRRSGSSYEQY
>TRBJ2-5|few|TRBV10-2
ASGQGSLETQY
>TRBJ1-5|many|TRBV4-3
ASSQDAVTSRSNQPQH
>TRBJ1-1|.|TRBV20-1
SATRQNTEAF
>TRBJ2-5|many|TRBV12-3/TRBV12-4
ASSFAGGGRETQY
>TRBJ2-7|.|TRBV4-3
ASSHRDSGTHEQY
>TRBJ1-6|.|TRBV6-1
ASRRTGPSPLH
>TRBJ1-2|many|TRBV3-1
ASSADRGPYGYT
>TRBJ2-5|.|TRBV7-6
ASSFRTSGSRATETQY
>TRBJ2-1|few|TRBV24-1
ATGSAGVAYNEQF
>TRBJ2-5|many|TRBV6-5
ASSYPGQDFQETQY
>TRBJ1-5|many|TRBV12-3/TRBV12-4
ASQSAVNSNQPQH
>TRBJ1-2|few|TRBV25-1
ASSDLRSGEGYT
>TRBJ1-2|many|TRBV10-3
AISEVRVGYT
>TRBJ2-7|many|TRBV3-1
ASSPGLGEQY